This T cell receptor beta chain stems from a study of cytomegalovirus exposure and HLA in healthy donors. Researchers ran the PCR with 60 Vbeta and 13 Jbeta primers. Only in-frame clones appear in the TCRdb table, and some are missing; sequencing was by immunoSEQ multiplex PCR. Here the sample spans around 150,000 clones, about four fifths being singletons. CDR1 and CDR2 from the germline V gene are SEHNR and FQNEAQ (reference sequence). The V end lost 5 bases, the J end lost 0 bases, and 16 bases lay between the germline ends. The CDR3 sequence is 17 residues long. This TCR was sampled from a male donor in good health and CMV-seropositive. This chain connects TRBV7-9 to TRBJ1-4, with D possibly matching TRBD1 (5 bases). The specimen was PBMCs. DNA of the CDR3: TGTGCCAGCAGCACACGGACGGGGGGTGCAACTAATGAAAAACTGTTTTTT. This translates into CASSTRTGGATNEKLFF. Based on the CDR3 plus reference TRBV7-9 and TRBJ1-4, the full variable domain is DTGVSQNPRHKITKRGQNVTFRCDPISEHNRLYWYRQTLGQGPEFLTYFQNEAQLEKSRLLSDRFSAERPKGSFSTLEIQRTEQGDSAMYLCASSTRTGGATNEKLFFGSGTQLSVL.